These 21 T cell receptor beta chains share one sample of origin, sequenced in a study of blood T cell repertoires in COVID-19. Assay: immunoSEQ multiplex PCR; the TCRdb copy retains only in-frame clones and omits some. The data contain 100,000 or so clones, 80% to 90% of them singletons. The sample comprised peripheral blood. Receptors originate from a man aged 55 to 70 with acute or convalescent COVID-19.

The chain couples TRBV27 to TRBJ2-1; possible D gene TRBD2, 5 bases. Germline V gene lookup returns CDR1 MNHEY and CDR2 SMNVEV (reference sequence). This CDR3 comprises 15 residues. V was trimmed by 6 bases and J by 7 bases, leaving 19 bases between them. CDR3 sequence: CASRKTLIRGNEQFF. Here the CDR3 DNA reads TGTGCCAGCAGAAAGACGCTCATACGGGGAAATGAGCAGTTCTTC.

The rearrangement links TRBV11-2 to TRBJ2-3; the D gene is possibly TRBD2 (6 bases). V was shortened by 1 base and J by 0 bases, with 17 bases between the two germline ends. The CDR3 totals 18 residues. Germline-derived CDR1 and CDR2 are SGHAT and FQNNGV. This CDR3 reads CASSLVGTRITSTDTQYF. The CDR3 region has the DNA TGTGCCAGCAGCTTAGTTGGGACTCGAATCACTAGCACAGATACGCAGTATTTT.

The chain recombines TRBV6-5 with TRBJ2-1; 7 bases match TRBD2. The CDR3 has 15 residues. Unmatched junction bases numbered 5, after V lost 3 bases and J lost 3 bases. Germline V CDR1 and CDR2: MNHEY, SVGAGI. CDR3 amino acids: CASSYGAGIYNEQFF. The CDR3 DNA follows: TGTGCCAGCAGTTATGGAGCGGGAATCTACAATGAGCAGTTCTTC.

This clone was recorded once. The rearrangement links TRBV5-1 to TRBJ1-1, with 12 nucleotides matching TRBD1. CDR1 is SGHRS and CDR2 is YFSETQ in the germline V gene. Trimming at V came to 3 bases and at J to 7 bases, leaving 7 bases not matched to a gene. This CDR3 contains 15 residues. DNA for the CDR3: TGCGCCAGCAGCTCTGGGGGACAGGGGGCTCTTGAAGCTTTCTTT. Amino acid sequence: CASSSGGQGALEAFF.

This chain uses TRBV12-3 or TRBV12-4 with TRBJ2-7; 8 bases align to TRBD1. V lost 6 bases to trimming and J lost 2 bases; unmatched junction nucleotides: 3. The CDR3 loop spans 13 amino acids. The CDR3 DNA reads as TGTGCCAGCAGACAGGGGGGACCCTACGAGCAGTACTTC. The encoded protein is CASRQGGPYEQYF.

The CDR3 loop is CASSVAAQGYGYTF. The CDR3 DNA is TGTGCCAGCAGCGTAGCGGCCCAGGGCTATGGCTACACCTTC. This sequence joins TRBV9 and TRBJ1-2; the D gene is possibly TRBD1 (5 bases). This CDR3 is 14 amino acids long. Germline CDR1 SGDLS, CDR2 YYNGEE. V shed 0 bases and J shed 4 bases, with 10 bases lying between them.

The rearrangement uses TRBV9 and TRBJ2-5, with D hard to call. The length of the CDR3 is 14 residues. Germline values: CDR1 SGDLS, CDR2 YYNGEE. Trimming removed 0 bases from V and 2 bases from J, with 8 bases in between. Here the CDR3 DNA reads TGTGCCAGCAGCGTAGTCGGTGATCAAGAGACCCAGTACTTC. Protein sequence: CASSVVGDQETQYF.

J is TRBJ1-2 and V is TRBV19, with TRBD1 matching 9 bases. The CDR3 consists of 13 residues. Looked up from germline, CDR1 is LNHDA and CDR2 is SQIVND (reference sequence). With 9 bases clipped from V and 5 bases from J, the junction kept 7 bases outside the gene matches. The CDR3, as DNA: TGTGCCAGCGCCGGGACAGGGTCTTATGGCTACACCTTC. Its protein product is CASAGTGSYGYTF.

The genes are TRBV3-1 (or the pseudogene TRBV3-2) and TRBJ1-6; maybe TRBD1 (6 bases). The CDR3 loop spans 15 amino acids. V lost 7 bases to trimming and J lost 0 bases, with 10 bases between them. Germline CDR1 reads LGHDT; CDR2 reads YNNKEL (reference sequence). The CDR3 DNA sequence: TGTGCCAGCACCTTAGGGGGCTCCTATAATTCACCCCTCCACTTT. This translates into CASTLGGSYNSPLHF.

This clone was picked up a small number of times. The rearrangement uses TRBV29-1 and TRBJ2-7, with TRBD2 matching 10 bases. CDR1 is SQVTM and CDR2 is ANQGSEA in the germline V gene. CDR3 size: 13 residues. The V gene end was trimmed by 4 bases and the J gene end by 6 bases; junction bases not matched to a gene: 6. In DNA, the CDR3 is TGCAGCGTTGCGCTAGCGGGGGCTCGCGAGCAGTACTTC. This gives the protein CSVALAGAREQYF.

The rearrangement links TRBV30 to TRBJ2-3; the match to TRBD2 covers 13 bases. This CDR3 is built from 16 residues. Germline V gene sequence: CDR1 GTSNPN, CDR2 SVGIG (reference sequence). V trimming: 1 base; J trimming: 2 bases; junction bases outside the gene matches: 3. The chain's CDR3 is CAWSGLAGGFTDTQYF. Written as DNA, the CDR3 is TGTGCCTGGAGTGGACTAGCGGGAGGTTTCACAGATACGCAGTATTTT.

This rearrangement joins TRBV29-1 to TRBJ2-7; 9 positions agree with TRBD1. From germline, CDR1 is SQVTM and CDR2 ANQGSEA. The CDR3 has 14 amino acids. Trimming at V came to 6 bases and at J to 2 bases, leaving 8 bases not matched to a gene. The CDR3 sequence: CSVKTDRGPYEQYF. The DNA of the CDR3 is TGCAGCGTCAAAACGGACAGGGGCCCCTACGAGCAGTACTTC.

This chain joins TRBV19 and TRBJ1-2; 8 positions match TRBD1. CDR1 is LNHDA and CDR2 is SQIVND in the germline V gene (reference sequence). The CDR3 has 14 amino acids. The junction had 9 bases not matched to a gene; V was cut back by 6 bases and J by 6 bases. The CDR3 sequence is CASSRRTGLNGYTF. The CDR3 DNA sequence: TGTGCCAGTAGCAGAAGGACAGGGCTGAATGGCTACACCTTC.

On this clone: The junction shows a germline mismatch at one end, possibly a read error. This sequence joins TRBV11-2 and TRBJ1-2; a weak D match, TRBD1 (5 bases). This CDR3 spans 15 amino acids. CDR1 is SGHAT and CDR2 is FQNNGV in the germline V gene. In DNA form, the CDR3 reads TGTGCCAGCAGCGTAGACGGTCAGGGATGGAATGGCTACACCTTC. It encodes CASSVDGQGWNGYTF.

The sample holds one count of this clone. CDR3 DNA sequence: TGTGCCAGCAGCCATATCACAATCCCCCACGAGCAGTACTTC. Translation: CASSHITIPHEQYF. J is TRBJ2-7 and V is TRBV14, with D unclear. Germline V gene sequence: CDR1 SGHDN, CDR2 FVKESK. The CDR3 sequence is 14 residues long. The V and J ends lost 3 bases and 5 bases respectively, with 14 bases between them.

This clone was seen a few times. Distinct nucleotide sequences in the sample also encode this CDR3. CDR3 coding DNA: TGTGCCAGCAGCCGGAGTGGGGCCAACGTCCTGACTTTC. This codes for CASSRSGANVLTF. The chain recombines TRBV6-5 with TRBJ2-6; D is unresolved. The CDR3 has 13 amino acids. V shed 6 bases and J shed 3 bases, with 6 bases lying between them. CDR1 MNHEY and CDR2 SVGAGI come from the germline V gene.

The rearrangement links TRBV13 to TRBJ2-1, with a possible D match to TRBD1 (5 bases). Germline CDR1 and CDR2: PRHDT and FYEKMQ (reference sequence). Trimming took 5 bases from V and 3 from J, leaving 14 bases between them. There are 15 residues in the CDR3. This CDR3 is CASSGPDMVYNEQFF. In DNA form, the CDR3 reads TGTGCCAGCAGCGGACCGGACATGGTCTACAATGAGCAGTTCTTC.

The V and J genes are TRBV3-1 (or the pseudogene TRBV3-2) and TRBJ2-3, with 11 bases matching TRBD2. Germline values: CDR1 LGHDT, CDR2 YNNKEL (reference sequence). The CDR3 is 16 residues long. The junction had 2 bases not matched to a gene; V was cut back by 1 base and J by 2 bases. The CDR3 spells CASSQVLAGVTDTQYF. DNA for the CDR3: TGTGCCAGCAGCCAAGTACTAGCGGGGGTCACAGATACGCAGTATTTT.

The CDR3 DNA follows: TGCGCCAGCAGTGAGGGGACAGGCCCCTACGAGCAGTACTTC. Its translation: CASSEGTGPYEQYF. The chain has TRBV10-1 and TRBJ2-7; 8 nucleotides agree with TRBD1. The ends lost 2 bases at V and 2 bases at J; junction bases unmatched: 2. The CDR3 runs to 14 residues. The germline V gene has CDR1 WNHNN and CDR2 SYGVQD (reference sequence).

The V call is TRBV7-2, the J call TRBJ2-1, with 7 nucleotides matching TRBD2. Germline trimming cut 2 bases from V and 3 bases from J; bases unmatched to any gene: 7. Per the germline V gene, CDR1 is SGHTA and CDR2 is FQGNSA. CDR3 length: 16 residues. CDR3 in amino acids: CASSLRFTGGYNEQFF. The CDR3 DNA follows: TGTGCCAGCAGCTTAAGGTTTACGGGGGGCTACAATGAGCAGTTCTTC.

This clone appeared a few times. The V and J genes are TRBV4-2 and TRBJ1-4; TRBD1 matches 7 bases. Germline loops: CDR1 LGHNA, CDR2 YNFKEQ. V lost 3 bases to trimming and J lost 0 bases; unmatched junction nucleotides: 4. This CDR3 region has 16 residues. The CDR3 DNA follows: TGTGCCAGCAGCCAGCTTGGGACAGCAACTAATGAAAAACTGTTTTTT. Translating gives CASSQLGTATNEKLFF.